This T cell receptor (beta chain) was sequenced in a study of regulatory T cells in long-lasting Graves disease. Background on the study: Antithyroid drug use was under 3 months in newly diagnosed Graves' patients.

This clonotype appeared a few times. Both iRepertoire HTBI primers and Arm-PCR of CDR3 regions were used to build the TCR beta libraries. Via MiXCR, TCRdb re-called the multiplex PCR reads, giving one row per CDR3 protein. Here the sample spans hundreds of thousands of distinct CDR3 sequences, more than 15% being singletons. Time point defined: newly diagnosed GD, antithyroid drugs for less than 3 months. TCR sequences were obtained from RNA taken from PBMCs. Patients were enrolled at an endocrinology department in Xi'an, China. The sample was also reused in another study, on T cells in Graves' hyperthyroidism and ophthalmopathy. From that report: Diagnosing involved the use of clinical symptoms, serum thyroxine and TRAb, thyroid ultrasound and orbital computed tomography.

The clonotype was recovered from a young man with Graves disease. Sequencing used peripheral blood mononuclear cells (PBMCs), obtained at new diagnosis, from a patient treated with antithyroid drugs.

CDR3 in amino acids: CSAPLIGGGAGLSGYTF. Here the CDR3 DNA reads TGCAGTGCCCCCCTCATTGGCGGGGGCGCGGGGTTATCTGGCTACACCTTC. The chain links TRBV20-1 to TRBJ1-2; tentative D call: TRBD1 (6 bases). The CDR3 contains 17 residues. Germline CDR1 and CDR2: DFQATT and SNEGSKA (reference sequence). The V end lost 6 bases, the J end lost 7 bases, and 30 bases lay between the germline ends.